What follows is one T cell receptor (beta chain) and its context. This clone was seen a handful of times. There is no known antigen for this receptor. Qualities for individual bases were not recorded, and no much larger clone is one base off. V is clipped by 3 bases and J by 2 bases, and the sequence between their germline boundaries is 12 bases long. Taken from the germline V gene, the CDR1 and CDR2 loops are SGDLS and YYNGEE. Including cysteine and phenylalanine, the CDR3 has 15 amino acids. Only CDR3 DNA is held: 45 bases, read in frame from base 1. Chronic pancreatitis pancreas tissue came from patients undergoing total pancreatectomy with islet autotransplantation (TPIAT). None of the chronic pancreatitis patients included in the study had a known history of diabetes. For TCRbeta sequencing, genomic DNA was extracted directly from bulk pancreas tissue without sorting T cells. Pancreas tissues from patients and organ donors were collected consecutively at two US centers.

This entry belongs to a study of immune characteristics of hereditary and idiopathic chronic pancreatitis. The study in broad terms: Local immune cells and TCRbeta repertoires in the pancreas were profiled in this study for hereditary and idiopathic chronic pancreatitis, with control organ donor pancreases used for comparison. The gDNA-based approach was chosen because it involved minimal in vitro experimental manipulation of pancreas-infiltrating T cells. TCRbeta sequencing was performed on a few control pancreases, under 10 hereditary chronic pancreatitis pancreases and roughly six idiopathic chronic pancreatitis pancreases. The full study reports these points: Differences in Vbeta-Jbeta gene family usage, including TRBV10, TRBV19, TRBV23 and TRBV5, were found between hereditary and idiopathic chronic pancreatitis. Because patient tissue could be obtained only at the time of TPIAT, differences in disease duration may have affected the immune findings. Compared with controls, TCRbeta repertoire diversity was significantly higher and clonality was lower in both chronic pancreatitis groups. Chronic pancreatitis caused by alcohol use was excluded from the study. Among about a dozen chronic pancreatitis patients, higher numbers of productive TCR rearrangements went along with higher disease severity scores, showing a positive correlation.

Library generation was performed with the immunoSEQ multiplex PCR assay. The TCRbeta CDR3 region and neighboring sequences were amplified from pancreatic genomic DNA and then sequenced. Concerning the study's data processing: Productive clonality and productive rearrangement counts were measured along with repertoire diversity, which was expressed as a mean normalized Shannon-Wiener index. Control and chronic pancreatitis repertoire metrics were compared by means of the nonparametric Mann-Whitney U test. Shared clonotypes were defined as CDR3beta sequences with identical amino acid composition and length across subjects. The table was pulled from immuneACCESS by TCRdb, which kept in-frame rearrangements only. Such tables lose some clones; where checked, under half of the loss comes from unresolved V genes, and the rest has no known cause. The DNA gave D and trimming, while V, J and clone size come from that table. The sample yields about 1,400 clones; about 69% were counted once. Together, the top ten hold approximately 15% of the sample.

Specimen: pancreas tissue with hereditary chronic pancreatitis. The chain uses TRBV9 and TRBJ1-5, and perhaps TRBD1 as D gene, on 6 matching bases. This TCR derives from a human donor with chronic pancreatitis. The DNA sequence reads TGTGCCAGCAGCGAACAGGGATTCGGCAATCAGCCCCAGCATTTT. The translation is CASSEQGFGNQPQHF.